The 22 T cell receptor beta chains presented below share a single source sample, sequenced in a study of shared clonotypes between healthy human individuals. Method: immunoSEQ multiplex PCR; TCRdb's copy keeps in-frame clones and lacks some. Here the sample spans 2 million to 3 million clones, 93% being singletons. Material: naive CD4+ T cells from PBMCs. Specified subset: CD45RA+ positively selected. All receptors come from a man younger than 30 in good health. Some clones in this sample may be carry-over from other donors' samples.

This chain links TRBV19 with TRBJ1-1, with TRBD1 matching 11 bases. V was clipped by 5 bases and J by 5 bases; unmatched bases: 7. This CDR3 is built from 15 residues. Germline CDR1 LNHDA, CDR2 SQIVND (reference sequence). The CDR3 DNA is TGTGCCAGTAGTCTCCAGGACAGGGGGCCGACTGAAGCTTTCTTT. Protein: CASSLQDRGPTEAFF.

The rearrangement joins TRBV29-1 to TRBJ1-1; D unresolved. Between the trimmed V and J ends, which lost 8 bases and 4 bases, there was a span of 17 bases. From germline, CDR1 is SQVTM and CDR2 ANQGSEA. CDR3 length equals 13 residues. In DNA form, the CDR3 reads TGCAGCAATCACATGAACCCGGGCACTGAAGCTTTCTTT. This codes for CSNHMNPGTEAFF.

This clone was seen a few times. The same CDR3 arises from other DNA sequences in this sample as well. The chain employs TRBV30 and TRBJ1-1; possibly TRBD1 for D (6 bases). The CDR3 has 13 residues. Germline-derived CDR1 and CDR2 are GTSNPN and SVGIG (reference sequence). Trimming removed 2 bases from V and 5 bases from J, with 12 bases in between. CDR3 residues: CAWSSQGNTEAFF. The CDR3 DNA follows: TGTGCCTGGAGTTCCCAGGGGAATACTGAAGCTTTCTTT. Looking up the rest from reference TRBV30 and TRBJ1-1 gives the full variable domain: SQTIHQWPATLVQPVGSPLSLECTVEGTSNPNLYWYRQAAGRGLQLLFYSVGIGQISSEVPQNLSASRPQDRQFILSSKKLLLSDSGFYLCAWSSQGNTEAFFGQGTRLTVV.

This chain uses TRBV6-4 with TRBJ2-6; 7 bases align to TRBD1. V shed 4 bases and J 0 bases; nucleotides not matched to a gene: 9. CDR1 MRHNA and CDR2 SNTAGT come from the germline V gene. This CDR3 spans 18 amino acids. Written as DNA, the CDR3 is TGTGCCAGCAGTGGTGACAGGGCTACCCGCTCTGGGGCCAACGTCCTGACTTTC. Encoded protein: CASSGDRATRSGANVLTF.

The chain has TRBV4-3 and TRBJ2-5; no definite D call. Germline CDR1 and CDR2: LGHNA and YSLEER. V lost 5 bases to trimming and J lost 1 base, with 8 bases between them. This CDR3 contains 13 residues. CDR3 sequence (DNA): TGCGCCAGCAGCTTGCATCTCCAAGAGACCCAGTACTTC. Encoded protein: CASSLHLQETQYF.

The chain combines TRBV15 with TRBJ2-1; 10 bases agree with TRBD1. The CDR3 is 19 residues long. V dropped 1 base and J dropped 4; count of bases not matched to a gene: 13. CDR1 is LNHNV and CDR2 is YYDKDF in the germline V gene (reference sequence). The CDR3 DNA sequence: TGTGCCACCAGCAGAGCGGCTAAAACGGGACAGGGGAGATACAATGAGCAGTTCTTC. Translation: CATSRAAKTGQGRYNEQFF.

The J gene is TRBJ1-2, the V gene TRBV11-2, with 10 bases that match TRBD1. V trimming: 6 bases; J trimming: 2 bases; junction bases outside the gene matches: 9. CDR3 length equals 16 residues. Germline V CDR1 and CDR2: SGHAT, FQNNGV. The CDR3, as DNA: TGTGCCAGCAGGCAGACAGGGGGCCCTTTGAACTATGGCTACACCTTC. This codes for CASRQTGGPLNYGYTF.

On this clone: This sample includes further DNA sequences coding for the same CDR3. The chain joins TRBV18 to TRBJ2-7; D could derive from TRBD1 or TRBD2 (6 bases each). The germline CDR1 and CDR2 sequences are KGHSH and LQKENI. Trimming took off 6 bases at V and 7 bases at J, with 13 bases between the two ends. The CDR3 has 12 amino acids. The CDR3 is CASSPLGGEQYF. CDR3 coding DNA: TGTGCCAGCTCCCCATTAGGGGGGGAGCAGTACTTC.

The chain employs TRBV5-4 and TRBJ2-1; D is unclear. V lost 4 bases to trimming and J lost 3 bases, with 14 bases between them. The CDR3 contains 15 residues. Germline V gives CDR1 SGHNT, CDR2 YYREEE (reference sequence). In DNA, the CDR3 is TGTGCCAGCAGCCCTCGTGGGATGCTCTACAATGAGCAGTTCTTC. Translation: CASSPRGMLYNEQFF.

The chain is built from TRBV7-3 and TRBJ2-3; D remains unclear. Trimming removed 0 bases from V and 2 bases from J, with 3 bases in between. CDR1 SGHTA and CDR2 FQGTGA come from the germline V gene. This CDR3 region has 13 residues. The CDR3 loop is CASSLTYTDTQYF. The CDR3 coding sequence is TGTGCCAGCAGCTTAACGTACACAGATACGCAGTATTTT.

With regard to this clone: The same CDR3 is also encoded by other DNA sequences in this sample. The chain combines TRBV7-9 with TRBJ2-2; D is undetermined. CDR3 length: 13 residues. Germline CDR1 SEHNR, CDR2 FQNEAQ (reference sequence). V was trimmed by 1 base and J by 4 bases, leaving 4 bases between them. The CDR3, as DNA: TGTGCCAGCAGCTTAGGGGGCACCGGGGAGCTGTTTTTT. Residues: CASSLGGTGELFF. Full variable domain (missing parts from reference TRBV7-9 and TRBJ2-2): DTGVSQNPRHKITKRGQNVTFRCDPISEHNRLYWYRQTLGQGPEFLTYFQNEAQLEKSRLLSDRFSAERPKGSFSTLEIQRTEQGDSAMYLCASSLGGTGELFFGEGSRLTVL.

The rearrangement joins TRBV27 to TRBJ1-4; D might be TRBD1 (6 bases). Looked up from germline, CDR1 is MNHEY and CDR2 is SMNVEV (reference sequence). The germline V and J ends were trimmed by 3 bases and 8 bases, with 22 bases remaining between them. The CDR3 is made up of 17 amino acids. CDR3: CASSFAGGAVGGEKLFF. CDR3 sequence (DNA): TGTGCCAGCAGTTTTGCCGGGGGGGCAGTCGGTGGGGAAAAACTGTTTTTT.

The chain joins TRBV10-1 to TRBJ2-1; TRBD2 aligns across 12 bases. The length of the CDR3 is 16 residues. The J segment lost 7 bases and the V segment lost 6 bases, leaving 10 bases of the junction unmatched. Germline CDR1 WNHNN, CDR2 SYGVQD (reference sequence). CDR3 sequence reads: CASSGPSGRAVNEQFF. In nucleotides, the CDR3 is TGCGCCAGCAGCGGCCCTAGCGGGAGGGCCGTTAATGAGCAGTTCTTC.

The chain joins TRBV19 to TRBJ1-1, with a possible D match to TRBD1 (6 bases). CDR1 and CDR2 from the germline V gene are LNHDA and SQIVND (reference sequence). Trimming shortened V by 1 base and J by 3 bases, and 12 bases separated the two germline ends. This CDR3 has 15 residues. The CDR3 coding sequence is TGTGCCAGTAGTATAGTTCGGGGGGCGGACACTGAAGCTTTCTTT. As protein: CASSIVRGADTEAFF.

The count of this clone is one. CDR3 in DNA: TGCGCCAGCAGCCAAGATAGCGGGAGGGCCGCCACAGATACGCAGTATTTT. Encoded protein: CASSQDSGRAATDTQYF. The J gene is TRBJ2-3, the V gene TRBV4-3; 11 nucleotides line up with TRBD2. Germline loops: CDR1 LGHNA, CDR2 YSLEER. The trim removed 0 bases at V and 2 bases at J, leaving 4 bases unmatched. The CDR3 is 17 amino acids.

The chain carries TRBV30 and TRBJ2-3; 13 bases map to TRBD2. The junction had 8 bases not matched to a gene; V was cut back by 8 bases and J by 6 bases. There are 14 residues in the CDR3. The germline V gene encodes CDR1 GTSNPN and CDR2 SVGIG (reference sequence). The CDR3: CARRTSGSGDTQYF. DNA for the CDR3: TGTGCCCGAAGGACTAGCGGGAGTGGGGATACGCAGTATTTT.

The J gene is TRBJ1-1, the V gene TRBV18; D unresolved. The CDR3 is made up of 13 amino acids. Germline CDR1 reads KGHSH; CDR2 reads LQKENI. Trimming stripped 6 bases from V and 5 bases from J, with 13 bases between. The CDR3 sequence is CASSKDVSTEAFF. The CDR3, as DNA: TGTGCCAGCTCCAAGGACGTTTCAACTGAAGCTTTCTTT.

This clone appeared once. CDR3 amino acids: CASTVTSTDTQYF. CDR3 DNA: TGTGCCAGCACGGTGACAAGCACAGATACGCAGTATTTT. V is TRBV25-1 and J is TRBJ2-3; the D is unclear. This CDR3 is built from 13 residues. Germline V gives CDR1 MGHDK, CDR2 SYGVNS. Trimming took 7 bases from V and 0 from J, leaving 8 bases between them.

The genes are TRBV2 and TRBJ2-1; 7 bases are shared with TRBD2. From germline, CDR1 is SNHLY and CDR2 FYNNEI. J gave up 3 bases and V 6 bases, and 8 bases lay outside the gene matches. This CDR3 has 15 amino acids. CDR3 residues: CASRGGRVLYNEQFF. CDR3 sequence (DNA): TGTGCCAGCAGGGGGGGGAGAGTCCTCTACAATGAGCAGTTCTTC.

The rearrangement joins TRBV30 to TRBJ2-3, with 7 bases matching TRBD2. CDR3 length: 15 amino acids. CDR1 and CDR2 from the germline V gene are GTSNPN and SVGIG (reference sequence). The junction had 8 bases not matched to a gene; V was cut back by 3 bases and J by 2 bases. The chain's CDR3 is CAWRSGGRATDTQYF. DNA for the CDR3: TGTGCCTGGAGGTCGGGTGGGAGGGCCACAGATACGCAGTATTTT.

The chain carries TRBV10-3 and TRBJ1-1; 8 nucleotides line up with TRBD1. Trimming cost V 6 bases and J 1 base; bases outside gene matches: 7. The germline CDR1 and CDR2 sequences are ENHRY and SYGVKD. This CDR3 spans 15 amino acids. The CDR3 reads CAIRGPQGANTEAFF. CDR3 in DNA: TGTGCCATCAGAGGGCCGCAGGGGGCGAACACTGAAGCTTTCTTT.

The chain recombines TRBV28 with TRBJ2-7; D possibly matches TRBD1 or TRBD2 (5 bases each). V was pared by 6 bases and J by 1 base, with 13 bases between. CDR3 length: 14 residues. Germline V lookup: CDR1 MDHEN, CDR2 SYDVKM. CDR3 sequence: CASSQRDGSYEQYF. In nucleotides, the CDR3 is TGTGCCAGCAGCCAGAGGGACGGATCCTACGAGCAGTACTTC.